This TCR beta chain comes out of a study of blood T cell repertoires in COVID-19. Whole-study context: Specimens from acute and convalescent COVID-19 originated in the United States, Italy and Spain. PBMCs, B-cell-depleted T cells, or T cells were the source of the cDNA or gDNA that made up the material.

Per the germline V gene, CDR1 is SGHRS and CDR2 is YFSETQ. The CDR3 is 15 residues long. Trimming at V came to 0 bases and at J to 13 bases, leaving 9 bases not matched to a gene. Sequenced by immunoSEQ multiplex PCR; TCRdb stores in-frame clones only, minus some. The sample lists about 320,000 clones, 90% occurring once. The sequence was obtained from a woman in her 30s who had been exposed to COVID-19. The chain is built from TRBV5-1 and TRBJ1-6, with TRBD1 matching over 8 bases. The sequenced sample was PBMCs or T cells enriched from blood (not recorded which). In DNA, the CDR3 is TGCGCCAGCAGCTTGGACCAGGGGGCAGGATTCCCCCTCCACTTT. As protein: CASSLDQGAGFPLHF.